The clone carrying this TCR beta chain was counted between two and nine times. The sample comes from a study of T cells in Graves' hyperthyroidism and ophthalmopathy. RNA transcripts yielded amplified TCR beta CDR3 regions. The HTBI primer set drove a first-round RT-PCR of the TCR CDR3. TCRdb re-analysed the multiplex PCR reads in MiXCR, keeping a single row per CDR3 protein. The data contain around 690,000 distinct CDR3 sequences, approximately 15% of them singletons. The source material was blood. The receptor comes from a man aged 45-60 years with Graves' hyperthyroidism.

The CDR3 is CASSVTSTGEKLFF. CDR3 in DNA: TGTGCCAGCAGCGTAACGTCAACAGGCGAAAAACTGTTTTTT. J is TRBJ1-4 and V is TRBV9, with TRBD1 as a possible D gene (5 bases). This CDR3 region has 14 residues. V lost 1 base and J 8 bases, leaving 12 bases between the germline ends. CDR1 is SGDLS, CDR2 YYNGEE, per germline.